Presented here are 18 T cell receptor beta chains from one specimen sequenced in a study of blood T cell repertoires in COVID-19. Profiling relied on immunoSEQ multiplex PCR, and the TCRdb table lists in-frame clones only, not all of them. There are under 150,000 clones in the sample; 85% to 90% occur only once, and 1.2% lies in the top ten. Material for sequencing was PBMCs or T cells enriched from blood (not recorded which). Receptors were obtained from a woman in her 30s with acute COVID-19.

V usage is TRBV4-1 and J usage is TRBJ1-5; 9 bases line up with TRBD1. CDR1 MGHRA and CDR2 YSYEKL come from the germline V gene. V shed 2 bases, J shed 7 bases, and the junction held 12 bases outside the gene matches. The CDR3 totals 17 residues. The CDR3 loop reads CASSQTLGQGAWQPQHF. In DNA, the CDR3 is TGCGCCAGCAGCCAAACCTTGGGACAGGGCGCGTGGCAGCCCCAGCATTTT.

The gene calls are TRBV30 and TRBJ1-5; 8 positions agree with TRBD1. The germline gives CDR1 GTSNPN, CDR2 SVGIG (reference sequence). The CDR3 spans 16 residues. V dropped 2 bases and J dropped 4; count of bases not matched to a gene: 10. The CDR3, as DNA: TGTGCCTGGAGTCCTCGGGTGACAGGGGCGAATCAGCCCCAGCATTTT. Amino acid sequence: CAWSPRVTGANQPQHF.

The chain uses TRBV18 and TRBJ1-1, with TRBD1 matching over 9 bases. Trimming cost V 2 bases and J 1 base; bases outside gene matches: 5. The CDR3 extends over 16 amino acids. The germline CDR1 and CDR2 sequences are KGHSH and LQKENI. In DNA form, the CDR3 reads TGTGCCAGCTCACCAACGACAGGGGGGAGGAACACTGAAGCTTTCTTT. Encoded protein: CASSPTTGGRNTEAFF.

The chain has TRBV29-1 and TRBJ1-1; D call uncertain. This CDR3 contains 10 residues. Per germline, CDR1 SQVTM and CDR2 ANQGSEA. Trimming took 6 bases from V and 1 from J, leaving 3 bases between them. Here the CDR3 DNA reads TGCAGCGTAGCGAACACTGAAGCTTTCTTT. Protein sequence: CSVANTEAFF.

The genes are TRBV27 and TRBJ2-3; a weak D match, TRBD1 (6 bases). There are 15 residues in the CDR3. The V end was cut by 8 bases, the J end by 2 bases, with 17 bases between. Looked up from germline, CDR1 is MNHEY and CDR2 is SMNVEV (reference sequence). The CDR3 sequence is CASSPRGSSTDTQYF. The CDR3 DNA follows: TGTGCCAGCTCCCCGAGGGGGAGTTCCACAGATACGCAGTATTTT.

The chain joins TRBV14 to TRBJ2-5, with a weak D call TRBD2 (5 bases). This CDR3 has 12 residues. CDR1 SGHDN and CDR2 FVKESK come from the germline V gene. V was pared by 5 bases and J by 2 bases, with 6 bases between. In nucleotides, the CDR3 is TGTGCCAGCAGCTGGACTCAAGAGACCCAGTACTTC. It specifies CASSWTQETQYF.

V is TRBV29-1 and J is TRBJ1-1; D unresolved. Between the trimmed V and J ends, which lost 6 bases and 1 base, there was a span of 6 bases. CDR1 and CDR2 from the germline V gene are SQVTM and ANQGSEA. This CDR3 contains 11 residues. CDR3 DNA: TGCAGCGTAAGCGGGAACACTGAAGCTTTCTTT. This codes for CSVSGNTEAFF. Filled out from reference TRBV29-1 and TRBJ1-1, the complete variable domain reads SAVISQKPSRDICQRGTSLTIQCQVDSQVTMMFWYRQQPGQSLTLIATANQGSEATYESGFVIDKFPISRPNLTFSTLTVSNMSPEDSSIYLCSVSGNTEAFFGQGTRLTVV.

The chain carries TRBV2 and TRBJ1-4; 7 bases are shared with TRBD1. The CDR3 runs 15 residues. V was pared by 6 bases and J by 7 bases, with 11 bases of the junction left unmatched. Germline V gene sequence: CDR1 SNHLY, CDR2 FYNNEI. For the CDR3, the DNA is TGTGCCAGCAGCGACAGGGCGGGCGGTAGTGAAAAACTGTTTTTT. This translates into CASSDRAGGSEKLFF.

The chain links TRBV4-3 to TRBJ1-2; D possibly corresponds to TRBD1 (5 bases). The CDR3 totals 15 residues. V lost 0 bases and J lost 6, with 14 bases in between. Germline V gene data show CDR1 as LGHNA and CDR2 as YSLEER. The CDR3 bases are TGCGCCAGCAGCCAAGATGGCCTGCCAGGGAATGGCTACACCTTC. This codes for CASSQDGLPGNGYTF.

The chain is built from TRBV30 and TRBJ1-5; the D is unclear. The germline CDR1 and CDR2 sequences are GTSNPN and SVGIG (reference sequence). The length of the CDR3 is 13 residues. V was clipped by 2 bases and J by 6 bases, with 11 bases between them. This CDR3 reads CAWSSFQAQPQHF. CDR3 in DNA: TGTGCCTGGAGTTCTTTTCAAGCTCAGCCCCAGCATTTT.

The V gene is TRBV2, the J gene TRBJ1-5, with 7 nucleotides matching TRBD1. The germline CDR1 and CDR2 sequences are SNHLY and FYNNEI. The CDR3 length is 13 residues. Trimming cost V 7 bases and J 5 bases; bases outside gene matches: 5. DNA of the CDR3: TGTGCCAGCAATCGGCAGGGGGATCAGCCCCAGCATTTT. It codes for CASNRQGDQPQHF.

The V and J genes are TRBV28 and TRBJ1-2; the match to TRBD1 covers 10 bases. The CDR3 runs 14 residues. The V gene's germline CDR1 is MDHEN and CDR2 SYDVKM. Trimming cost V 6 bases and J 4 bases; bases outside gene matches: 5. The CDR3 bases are TGTGCCAGCAGAGCGGGACAGGGGTCCTATGGCTACACCTTC. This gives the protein CASRAGQGSYGYTF.

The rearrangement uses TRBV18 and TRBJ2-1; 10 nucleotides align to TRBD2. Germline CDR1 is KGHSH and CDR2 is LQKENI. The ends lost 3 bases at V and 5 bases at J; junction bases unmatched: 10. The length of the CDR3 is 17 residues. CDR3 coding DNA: TGTGCCAGCTCACCTCTTCTAGCGGGAGTAGCTGACAATGAGCAGTTCTTC. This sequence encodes CASSPLLAGVADNEQFF. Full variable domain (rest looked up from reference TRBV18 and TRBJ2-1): NAGVMQNPRHLVRRRGQEARLRCSPMKGHSHVYWYRQLPEEGLKFMVYLQKENIIDESGMPKERFSAEFPKEGPSILRIQQVVRGDSAAYFCASSPLLAGVADNEQFFGPGTRLTVL.

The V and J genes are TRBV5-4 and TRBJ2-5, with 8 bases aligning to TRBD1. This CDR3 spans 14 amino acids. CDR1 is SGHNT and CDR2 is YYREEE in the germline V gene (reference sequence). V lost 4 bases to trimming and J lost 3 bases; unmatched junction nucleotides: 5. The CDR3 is CASSQGALEETQYF. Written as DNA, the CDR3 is TGTGCCAGCAGCCAGGGGGCATTGGAAGAGACCCAGTACTTC.

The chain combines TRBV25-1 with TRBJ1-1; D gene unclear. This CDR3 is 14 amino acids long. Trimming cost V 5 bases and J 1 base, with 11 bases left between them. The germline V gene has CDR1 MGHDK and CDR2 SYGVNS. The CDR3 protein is CASSHPGRNTEAFF. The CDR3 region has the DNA TGTGCCAGCAGTCATCCCGGGAGGAACACTGAAGCTTTCTTT.

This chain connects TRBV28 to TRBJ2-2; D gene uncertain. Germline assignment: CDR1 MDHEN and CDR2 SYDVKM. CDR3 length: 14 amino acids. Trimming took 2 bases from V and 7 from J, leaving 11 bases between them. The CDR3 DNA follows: TGTGCCAGCAGTTTACCCTTAAGCCTCGGGGAGCTGTTTTTT. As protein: CASSLPLSLGELFF.

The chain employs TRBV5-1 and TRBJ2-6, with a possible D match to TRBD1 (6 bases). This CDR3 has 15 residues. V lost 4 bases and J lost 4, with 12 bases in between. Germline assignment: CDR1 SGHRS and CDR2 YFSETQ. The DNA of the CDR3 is TGCGCCAGCAGCCCTACAGGGCCCGGGGCCAACGTCCTGACTTTC. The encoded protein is CASSPTGPGANVLTF.

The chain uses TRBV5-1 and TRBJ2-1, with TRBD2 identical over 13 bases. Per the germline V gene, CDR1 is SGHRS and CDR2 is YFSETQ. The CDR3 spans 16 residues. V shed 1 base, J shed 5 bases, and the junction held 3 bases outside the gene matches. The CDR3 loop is CASSLTSGRADNEQFF. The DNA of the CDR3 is TGCGCCAGCAGCTTGACTAGCGGGAGGGCCGACAATGAGCAGTTCTTC.